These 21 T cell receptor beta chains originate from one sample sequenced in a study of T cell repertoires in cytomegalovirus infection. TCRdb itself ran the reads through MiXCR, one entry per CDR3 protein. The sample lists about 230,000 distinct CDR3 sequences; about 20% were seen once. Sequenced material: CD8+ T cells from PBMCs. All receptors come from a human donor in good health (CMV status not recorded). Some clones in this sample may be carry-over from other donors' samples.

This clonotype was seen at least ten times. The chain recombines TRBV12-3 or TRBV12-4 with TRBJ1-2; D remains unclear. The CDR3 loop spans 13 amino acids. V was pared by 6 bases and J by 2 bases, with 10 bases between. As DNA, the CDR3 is TGTGCCAGCAGCCGACCCCTAAACTATGGCTACACCTTC. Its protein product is CASSRPLNYGYTF.

The CDR3 reads CASSLAGTNQPQYF. The CDR3 DNA sequence: TGTGCCAGCAGCTTAGCGGGGACAAATCAGCCCCAGTATTTT. The rearrangement links TRBV7-9 to TRBJ1-5, with a weak D call TRBD1 (6 bases). The DNA matches TRBJ2-3 better at its end, which makes the J call doubtful. The CDR3 consists of 14 residues. Germline-derived CDR1 and CDR2 are SEHNR and FQNEAQ (reference sequence).

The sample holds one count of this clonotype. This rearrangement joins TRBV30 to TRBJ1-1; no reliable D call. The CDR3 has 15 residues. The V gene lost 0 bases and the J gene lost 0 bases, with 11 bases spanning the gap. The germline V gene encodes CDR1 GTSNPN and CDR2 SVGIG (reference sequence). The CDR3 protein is CAWSVNSGMNTEAFF. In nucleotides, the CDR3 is TGTGCCTGGAGTGTAAATAGTGGAATGAACACTGAAGCTTTCTTT.

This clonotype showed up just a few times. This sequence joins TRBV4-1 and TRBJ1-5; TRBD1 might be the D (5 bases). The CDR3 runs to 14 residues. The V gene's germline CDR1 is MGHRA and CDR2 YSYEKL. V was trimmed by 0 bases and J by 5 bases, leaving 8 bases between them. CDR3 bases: TGCGCCAGCAGCCAAGATCCGGGGGATCAGCCCCAGCATTTT. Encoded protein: CASSQDPGDQPQHF.

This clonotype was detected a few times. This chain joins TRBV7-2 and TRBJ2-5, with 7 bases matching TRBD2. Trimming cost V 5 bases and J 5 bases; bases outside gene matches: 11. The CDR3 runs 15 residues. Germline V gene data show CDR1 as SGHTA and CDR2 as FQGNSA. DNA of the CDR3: TGTGCCAGCAGCACTGCTAGCGGCGGAGGGGAGACCCAGTACTTC. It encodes CASSTASGGGETQYF.

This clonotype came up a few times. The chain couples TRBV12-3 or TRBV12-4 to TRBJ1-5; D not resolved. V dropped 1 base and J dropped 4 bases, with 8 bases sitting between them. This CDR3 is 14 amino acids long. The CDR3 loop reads CASSLVLGNQPQHF. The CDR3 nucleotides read TGTGCCAGCAGTTTAGTGCTTGGAAATCAGCCCCAGCATTTT.

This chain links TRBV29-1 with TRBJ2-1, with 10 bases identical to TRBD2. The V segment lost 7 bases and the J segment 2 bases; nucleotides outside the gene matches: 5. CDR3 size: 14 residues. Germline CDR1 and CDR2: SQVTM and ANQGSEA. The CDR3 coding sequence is TGCAGCGCTCAAAGCGGGGGGGCCTACAATGAGCAGTTCTTC. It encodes CSAQSGGAYNEQFF.

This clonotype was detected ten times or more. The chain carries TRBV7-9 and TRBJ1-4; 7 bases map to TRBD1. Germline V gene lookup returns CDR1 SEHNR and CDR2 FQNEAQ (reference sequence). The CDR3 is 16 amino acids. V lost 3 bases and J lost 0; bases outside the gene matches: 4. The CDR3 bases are TGTGCCAGCAGCTTGAGGGACAGTGCAACTAATGAAAAACTGTTTTTT. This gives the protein CASSLRDSATNEKLFF. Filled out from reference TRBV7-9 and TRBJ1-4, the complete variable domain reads DTGVSQNPRHKITKRGQNVTFRCDPISEHNRLYWYRQTLGQGPEFLTYFQNEAQLEKSRLLSDRFSAERPKGSFSTLEIQRTEQGDSAMYLCASSLRDSATNEKLFFGSGTQLSVL.

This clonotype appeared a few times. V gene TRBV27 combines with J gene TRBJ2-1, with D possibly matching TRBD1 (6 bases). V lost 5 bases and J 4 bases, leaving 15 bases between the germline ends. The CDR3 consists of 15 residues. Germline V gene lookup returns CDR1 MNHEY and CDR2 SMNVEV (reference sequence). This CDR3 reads CASSTGLGAYNEQFF. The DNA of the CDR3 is TGTGCCAGCAGTACAGGGCTTGGAGCATACAATGAGCAGTTCTTC.

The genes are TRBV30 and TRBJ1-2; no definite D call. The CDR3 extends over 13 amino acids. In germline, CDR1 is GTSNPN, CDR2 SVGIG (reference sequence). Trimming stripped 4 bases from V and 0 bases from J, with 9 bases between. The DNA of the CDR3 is TGTGCCTGGAAGCATAGAACTAACTATGGCTACACCTTC. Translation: CAWKHRTNYGYTF. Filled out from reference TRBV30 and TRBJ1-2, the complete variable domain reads SQTIHQWPATLVQPVGSPLSLECTVEGTSNPNLYWYRQAAGRGLQLLFYSVGIGQISSEVPQNLSASRPQDRQFILSSKKLLLSDSGFYLCAWKHRTNYGYTFGSGTRLTVV.

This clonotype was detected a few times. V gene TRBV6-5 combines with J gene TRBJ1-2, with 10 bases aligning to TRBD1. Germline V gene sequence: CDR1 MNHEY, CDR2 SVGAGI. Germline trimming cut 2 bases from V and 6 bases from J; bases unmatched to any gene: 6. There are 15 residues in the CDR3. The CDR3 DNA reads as TGTGCCAGCAGTTACGGTACCGGGACAGGGGATGGCTACACCTTC. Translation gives CASSYGTGTGDGYTF.

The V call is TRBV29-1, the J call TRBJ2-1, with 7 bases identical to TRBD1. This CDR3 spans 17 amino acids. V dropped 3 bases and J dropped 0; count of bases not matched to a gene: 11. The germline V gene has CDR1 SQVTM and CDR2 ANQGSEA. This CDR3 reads CSVEDGDSMSSYNEQFF. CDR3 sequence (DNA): TGCAGCGTTGAGGACGGGGACAGTATGAGCTCCTACAATGAGCAGTTCTTC.

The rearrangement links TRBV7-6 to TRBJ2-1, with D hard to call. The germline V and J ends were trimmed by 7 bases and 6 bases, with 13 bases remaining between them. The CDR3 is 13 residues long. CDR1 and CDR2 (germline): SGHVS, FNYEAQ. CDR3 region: CASTLSGPNEQFF. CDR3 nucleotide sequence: TGTGCCAGCACCTTGTCTGGGCCCAATGAGCAGTTCTTC.

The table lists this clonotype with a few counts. Here the CDR3 reads CSAPGLAWNEQFF. The CDR3 DNA follows: TGCAGTGCCCCAGGCCTAGCGTGGAATGAGCAGTTCTTC. The rearrangement links TRBV20-1 to TRBJ2-1; tentative D call: TRBD2 (6 bases). This CDR3 comprises 13 residues. Germline values: CDR1 DFQATT, CDR2 SNEGSKA (reference sequence). V was pared by 6 bases and J by 7 bases, with 16 bases between.

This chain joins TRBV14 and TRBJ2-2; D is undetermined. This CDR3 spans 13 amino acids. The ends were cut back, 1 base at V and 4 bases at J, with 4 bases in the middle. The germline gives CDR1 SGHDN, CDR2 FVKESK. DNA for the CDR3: TGTGCCAGCAGCCAAGGGCGCACCGGGGAGCTGTTTTTT. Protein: CASSQGRTGELFF.

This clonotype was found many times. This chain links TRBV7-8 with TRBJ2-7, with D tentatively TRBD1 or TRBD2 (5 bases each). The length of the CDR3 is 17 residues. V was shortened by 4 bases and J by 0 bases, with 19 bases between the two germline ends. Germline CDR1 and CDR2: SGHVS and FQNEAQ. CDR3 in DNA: TGTGCCAGCAGCTCCGCTCGGGACGGAGAGATCTCCTACGAGCAGTACTTC. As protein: CASSSARDGEISYEQYF. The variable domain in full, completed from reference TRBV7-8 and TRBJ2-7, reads GAGVSQSPRYKVAKRGQDVALRCDPISGHVSLFWYQQALGQGPEFLTYFQNEAQLDKSGLPSDRFFAERPEGSVSTLKIQRTQQEDSAVYLCASSSARDGEISYEQYFGPGTRLTVT.

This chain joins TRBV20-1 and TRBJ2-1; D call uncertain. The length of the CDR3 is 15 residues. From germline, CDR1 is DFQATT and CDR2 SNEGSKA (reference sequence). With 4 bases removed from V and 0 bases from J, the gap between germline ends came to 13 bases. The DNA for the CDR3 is TGCAGTGCTAACTCGGGCTTCTCCTCCTACAATGAGCAGTTCTTC. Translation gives CSANSGFSSYNEQFF.

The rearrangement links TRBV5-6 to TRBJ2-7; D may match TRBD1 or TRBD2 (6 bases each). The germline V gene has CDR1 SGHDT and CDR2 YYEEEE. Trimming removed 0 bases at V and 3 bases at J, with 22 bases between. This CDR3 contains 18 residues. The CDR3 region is CASSLAGGPTVGDYEQYF. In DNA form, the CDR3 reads TGTGCCAGCAGCTTGGCTGGGGGGCCGACTGTAGGAGACTACGAGCAGTACTTC. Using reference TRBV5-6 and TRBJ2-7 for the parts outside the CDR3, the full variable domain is DAGVTQSPTHLIKTRGQQVTLRCSPKSGHDTVSWYQQALGQGPQFIFQYYEEEERQRGNFPDRFSGHQFPNYSSELNVNALLLGDSALYLCASSLAGGPTVGDYEQYFGPGTRLTVT.

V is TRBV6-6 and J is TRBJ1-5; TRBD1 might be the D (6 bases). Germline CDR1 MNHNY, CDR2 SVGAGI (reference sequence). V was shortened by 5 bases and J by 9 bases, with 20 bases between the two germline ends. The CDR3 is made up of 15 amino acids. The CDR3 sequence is CASSTTQGAEGPQHF. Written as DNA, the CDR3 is TGTGCCAGCAGTACAACACAGGGCGCTGAAGGGCCCCAGCATTTT.

The CDR3 loop reads CASRGLAGVEQFF. The DNA of the CDR3 is TGTGCCAGCAGGGGACTAGCGGGGGTTGAGCAGTTCTTC. This chain links TRBV2 with TRBJ2-1, with 14 nucleotides matching TRBD2. V gave up 6 bases and J gave up 9 bases; unmatched junction bases: 1. The CDR3 length is 13 residues. CDR1 SNHLY and CDR2 FYNNEI come from the germline V gene.

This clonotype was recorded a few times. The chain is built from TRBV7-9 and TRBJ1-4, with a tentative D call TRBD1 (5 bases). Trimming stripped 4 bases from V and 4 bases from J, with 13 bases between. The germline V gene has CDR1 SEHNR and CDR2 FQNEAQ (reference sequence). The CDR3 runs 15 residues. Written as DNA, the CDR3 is TGTGCCAGCAGCTCGCCGGGACTCTATAATGAAAAACTGTTTTTT. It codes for CASSSPGLYNEKLFF.